This T cell receptor beta chain was sequenced in a study of regulatory T cells in long-lasting Graves disease. Study-level background: Those Graves' patients who were newly diagnosed had been on antithyroid drugs under 3 months.

V was pared by 4 bases and J by 14 bases, with 11 bases of the junction left unmatched. Germline CDR1 and CDR2: MDHEN and SYDVKM. CDR3 length equals 13 residues. This clonotype was observed at least ten times. Regarding time point: newly diagnosed GD, antithyroid drugs for less than 3 months. RNA extracted from PBMCs served as the sequencing template. The source of the patients was an endocrinology department in Xi'an, China. Sequencing libraries for TCR beta were prepared with iRepertoire HTBI primers and Arm-PCR of CDR3 regions. TCRdb itself ran the multiplex PCR reads through MiXCR, one entry per CDR3 protein. In the table there are around 320,000 distinct CDR3 sequences, approximately 15% of which are singletons. The sample was also reused in another study, on T cells in Graves' hyperthyroidism and ophthalmopathy.

The source is a man between 35 and 55 years old with Graves disease. The rearrangement joins TRBV28 to TRBJ1-1; 9 bases fit TRBD1. Sequencing used peripheral blood mononuclear cells (PBMCs), obtained at new diagnosis, from a patient treated with antithyroid drugs. CDR3 sequence reads: CASSYTGGGGRFF. CDR3 nucleotides: TGTGCCAGCAGTTATACAGGGGGCGGGGGACGCTTCTTT. Drawing the rest from reference TRBV28 and TRBJ1-1, the complete variable domain is DVKVTQSSRYLVKRTGEKVFLECVQDMDHENMFWYRQDPGLGLRLIYFSYDVKMKEKGDIPEGYSVSREKKERFSLILESASTNQTSMYLCASSYTGGGGRFFGQGTRLTVV.